Below, 19 T cell receptor beta chains from the same sample are listed, as sequenced in a study of shared T cell receptors in the human thymus. Libraries were prepared by immunoSEQ multiplex PCR; TCRdb keeps only in-frame clonotypes and omits some of them. The repertoire holds 500,000 to 550,000 clones, with about 80% as singletons. These data also formed part of another study, on human thymus T cells.

Sample: thymocytes. The receptors stem from a boy under two years old with a congenital heart defect.

The chain employs TRBV5-1 and TRBJ2-7; D perhaps matches TRBD1 (8 bases). The V and J ends lost 4 bases and 0 bases respectively, with 14 bases between them. The CDR3 contains 15 residues. Germline loops: CDR1 SGHRS, CDR2 YFSETQ. CDR3 amino acids: CASSKTGEGSYEQYF. The CDR3, as DNA: TGCGCCAGCAGCAAGACAGGGGAGGGCTCCTACGAGCAGTACTTC.

The chain links TRBV6-1 to TRBJ2-7, with D perhaps given as TRBD1 or TRBD2 (9 bases each). V was clipped by 11 bases and J by 7 bases, with 27 bases between them. The CDR3 length is 15 residues. Looked up from germline, CDR1 is MNHNS and CDR2 is SASEGT. The CDR3 is CAASQGAPRGGEQYF. CDR3 DNA: TGTGCCGCATCACAGGGGGCGCCGCGGGGGGGGGAGCAGTACTTC.

The chain recombines TRBV25-1 with TRBJ2-5; 11 positions agree with TRBD2. CDR3 length: 17 residues. Germline V gene lookup returns CDR1 MGHDK and CDR2 SYGVNS. V trimming: 8 bases; J trimming: 1 base; junction bases outside the gene matches: 12. The CDR3 protein is CASAKPGLAAGQETQYF. The CDR3 nucleotides read TGTGCCAGCGCCAAACCGGGACTAGCGGCGGGCCAAGAGACCCAGTACTTC.

The rearrangement joins TRBV5-1 to TRBJ2-7, with 16 bases aligning to TRBD2. The CDR3 totals 19 residues. The germline CDR1 and CDR2 sequences are SGHRS and YFSETQ. J gave up 6 bases and V 1 base, and 13 bases lay outside the gene matches. As DNA, the CDR3 is TGCGCCAGCAGCTTGACAGGGTGGGGGACTAGCGGGAGGGTTTGCGAGCAGTACTTC. Translated: CASSLTGWGTSGRVCEQYF.

This clone is a singleton in its sample. The V gene is TRBV27, the J gene TRBJ1-4; D might be TRBD1 (6 bases). V lost 6 bases to trimming and J lost 4 bases, with 12 bases between them. This CDR3 has 14 residues. Germline V gene lookup returns CDR1 MNHEY and CDR2 SMNVEV (reference sequence). The CDR3 DNA reads TGTGCCAGCAGGCCGGGACACCTTAATGAAAAACTGTTTTTT. It is translated as CASRPGHLNEKLFF. Complete variable domain (other parts from reference TRBV27 and TRBJ1-4): EAQVTQNPRYLITVTGKKLTVTCSQNMNHEYMSWYRQDPGLGLRQIYYSMNVEVTDKGDVPEGYKVSRKEKRNFPLILESPSPNQTSLYFCASRPGHLNEKLFFGSGTQLSVL.

The chain carries TRBV2 and TRBJ2-3; D gene ambiguous. The CDR3 loop spans 15 amino acids. The germline gives CDR1 SNHLY, CDR2 FYNNEI. The V end lost 8 bases, the J end lost 0 bases, and 15 bases lay between the germline ends. CDR3 bases: TGTGCCAGCCCTTTGTCCGGTCCTAGCACAGATACGCAGTATTTT. It codes for CASPLSGPSTDTQYF.

This clone was counted only a few times. J is TRBJ2-7 and V is TRBV11-1; 13 nucleotides agree with TRBD2. CDR3 length equals 15 residues. Looked up from germline, CDR1 is SGHAT and CDR2 is FQDESV (reference sequence). The junction had 3 bases not matched to a gene; V was cut back by 5 bases and J by 2 bases. The CDR3 region has the DNA TGTGCCAGCAGCCCCGGACTAGCGGGAGCCTACGAGCAGTACTTC. Protein: CASSPGLAGAYEQYF.

The chain has TRBV4-3 and TRBJ2-5, with TRBD2 identical over 9 bases. CDR3 length: 16 amino acids. Germline trimming cut 1 base from V and 5 bases from J; bases unmatched to any gene: 8. The V gene's germline CDR1 is LGHNA and CDR2 YSLEER. CDR3 amino acids: CASSQGVAGVGETQYF. The CDR3 DNA is TGCGCCAGCAGCCAAGGGGTAGCGGGAGTAGGGGAGACCCAGTACTTC.

The rearrangement uses TRBV11-2 and TRBJ2-7, with 9 nucleotides matching TRBD1. There are 16 residues in the CDR3. After removal of 3 bases from V and 2 bases from J, the junction contained 8 bases not matched to a gene. Germline values: CDR1 SGHAT, CDR2 FQNNGV. CDR3 amino acids: CASSFTTGGSPYEQYF. The CDR3 DNA follows: TGTGCCAGCAGCTTCACCACAGGGGGCAGCCCCTACGAGCAGTACTTC.

This clone was seen only once. The chain uses TRBV7-6 and TRBJ2-2; 9 bases are a match to TRBD2. Germline CDR1 is SGHVS and CDR2 is FNYEAQ. This CDR3 is 16 amino acids long. Losses at the gene ends were 3 bases for V and 5 bases for J; bases not matched to a gene: 7. The CDR3 sequence: CASSLPGTSLTGELFF. CDR3 bases: TGTGCCAGCAGCTTGCCCGGGACTAGCCTAACCGGGGAGCTGTTTTTT.

This chain links TRBV4-2 with TRBJ2-7, with a tentative D call TRBD1 (6 bases). Trimming took off 5 bases at V and 4 bases at J, with 12 bases between the two ends. The CDR3 runs to 13 residues. The germline CDR1 and CDR2 sequences are LGHNA and YNFKEQ. Written as DNA, the CDR3 is TGTGCCAGCAGCGAAATAAGGGGGTACGAGCAGTACTTC. Translated, it gives CASSEIRGYEQYF.

This chain joins TRBV5-8 and TRBJ2-2, with 10 bases matching TRBD1. Germline trimming cut 0 bases from V and 4 bases from J; bases unmatched to any gene: 3. This CDR3 region has 16 residues. Looked up from germline, CDR1 is SGHTS and CDR2 is YDEGEE. As DNA, the CDR3 is TGTGCCAGCAGCTTGGCCGGACAGGGGGGCACCGGGGAGCTGTTTTTT. Translating it yields CASSLAGQGGTGELFF.

The V and J genes are TRBV4-1 and TRBJ2-5, with 9 bases fitting TRBD2. Trimming at V came to 3 bases and at J to 5 bases, leaving 13 bases not matched to a gene. The CDR3 is 17 amino acids. Germline V gene sequence: CDR1 MGHRA, CDR2 YSYEKL. CDR3 sequence (DNA): TGCGCCAGCAGCCAGGGCGCAGGCGGGAGGGCCGAGGAGACCCAGTACTTC. It specifies CASSQGAGGRAEETQYF.

The V and J genes are TRBV19 and TRBJ1-4, with D perhaps matching TRBD1 (5 bases). The germline V gene has CDR1 LNHDA and CDR2 SQIVND (reference sequence). CDR3 size: 13 residues. The germline V and J ends were trimmed by 6 bases and 8 bases, with 13 bases remaining between them. CDR3 DNA: TGTGCCAGTAGAGGGGCCGCGCGGGAAAAACTGTTTTTT. As protein: CASRGAAREKLFF. The full variable domain, rest sourced from reference TRBV19 and TRBJ1-4, is DGGITQSPKYLFRKEGQNVTLSCEQNLNHDAMYWYRQDPGQGLRLIYYSQIVNDFQKGDIAEGYSVSREKKESFPLTVTSAQKNPTAFYLCASRGAAREKLFFGSGTQLSVL.

The CDR3 nucleotides read TGTGCCAGCAGCCCGGACAGGGTGAACACTGAAGCTTTCTTT. Translated: CASSPDRVNTEAFF. The chain recombines TRBV5-5 with TRBJ1-1; 8 bases align to TRBD1. The CDR3 has 14 residues. The J segment lost 0 bases and the V segment lost 4 bases, leaving 2 bases of the junction unmatched. Looked up from germline, CDR1 is SGHKS and CDR2 is YYEKEE (reference sequence).

The CDR3 nucleotides read TGCGCCAGCAGCTTGGGCCCTAGCGGTACCTACAATGAGCAGTTCTTC. This codes for CASSLGPSGTYNEQFF. The genes are TRBV5-1 and TRBJ2-1, with TRBD2 matching 7 bases. CDR3 size: 16 residues. The germline gives CDR1 SGHRS, CDR2 YFSETQ. Germline trimming cut 0 bases from V and 2 bases from J; bases unmatched to any gene: 5.

J is TRBJ2-7 and V is TRBV30; 10 bases align to TRBD2. The J segment lost 2 bases and the V segment lost 3 bases, leaving 10 bases of the junction unmatched. The CDR3 is made up of 16 amino acids. CDR1 is GTSNPN, CDR2 SVGIG, per germline (reference sequence). CDR3 sequence reads: CAWSGPTSGLPYEQYF. DNA for the CDR3: TGTGCCTGGAGCGGGCCGACTAGCGGGCTTCCCTACGAGCAGTACTTC. The variable domain in full, completed from reference TRBV30 and TRBJ2-7, reads SQTIHQWPATLVQPVGSPLSLECTVEGTSNPNLYWYRQAAGRGLQLLFYSVGIGQISSEVPQNLSASRPQDRQFILSSKKLLLSDSGFYLCAWSGPTSGLPYEQYFGPGTRLTVT.

This clone was observed once. J is TRBJ2-1 and V is TRBV28, with D possibly matching TRBD1 (5 bases). The CDR3 covers 16 residues. The ends were cut back, 4 bases at V and 5 bases at J, with 18 bases in the middle. The germline V gene has CDR1 MDHEN and CDR2 SYDVKM. The DNA of the CDR3 is TGTGCCAGCAGTTCTAGGGGCGGTTTTAGGGACAATGAGCAGTTCTTC. Residues: CASSSRGGFRDNEQFF.

This clone appeared a few times. The V call is TRBV12-5, the J call TRBJ1-1, with D unresolved. The germline CDR1 and CDR2 sequences are LGHNT and FRNRAP. This CDR3 spans 12 amino acids. Trimming removed 6 bases at V and 2 bases at J, with 7 bases between. Written as DNA, the CDR3 is TGTGCTAGTGGCACACATAACACTGAAGCTTTCTTT. Amino acid sequence: CASGTHNTEAFF.